Below are 21 T cell receptor beta chains sequenced from a single sample in a study of cytomegalovirus exposure and HLA in healthy donors. 60 Vbeta and 13 Jbeta primers were used in PCR. The data were produced by immunoSEQ multiplex PCR, yet TCRdb's version contains in-frame clones alone and is incomplete. The sample yields more than 95,000 clones, about 80% seen once. Source material: PBMCs. The receptors originated from a man aged 45-65 years in good health and CMV-seropositive.

This clone was found a few times. The chain links TRBV19 to TRBJ2-1; D possibly corresponds to TRBD2 (6 bases). The CDR3 totals 14 residues. Trimming removed 7 bases at V and 4 bases at J, with 14 bases between. Germline V gene sequence: CDR1 LNHDA, CDR2 SQIVND (reference sequence). The CDR3 sequence is CASTRGVSYNEQFF. The CDR3 region has the DNA TGTGCCAGTACCCGCGGGGTATCTTACAATGAGCAGTTCTTC.

The chain recombines TRBV4-2 with TRBJ2-7; 9 bases fit TRBD2. This CDR3 contains 21 residues. V shed 0 bases, J shed 0 bases, and the junction held 18 bases outside the gene matches. CDR1 LGHNA and CDR2 YNFKEQ come from the germline V gene. In DNA, the CDR3 is TGTGCCAGCAGCCAAGATATCAATCCTCGCGGGAGGGCCTCCAGCTCCTACGAGCAGTACTTC. Its protein product is CASSQDINPRGRASSSYEQYF.

V usage is TRBV29-1 and J usage is TRBJ2-3, with TRBD2 as a possible D gene (5 bases). The CDR3 is made up of 13 amino acids. V was clipped by 7 bases and J by 2 bases, with 13 bases between them. Germline V gene data show CDR1 as SQVTM and CDR2 as ANQGSEA. In nucleotides, the CDR3 is TGCAGCGCCGGAGACGGGGTCACAGATACGCAGTATTTT. Protein: CSAGDGVTDTQYF.

The chain links TRBV9 to TRBJ2-3; TRBD2 agrees at 10 bases. This CDR3 comprises 17 residues. Per germline, CDR1 SGDLS and CDR2 YYNGEE. V was clipped by 0 bases and J by 5 bases; unmatched bases: 9. The CDR3 region has the DNA TGTGCCAGCAGCGTAGCGTCTAGCGGGGGACAAGGAGATACGCAGTATTTT. This translates into CASSVASSGGQGDTQYF.

V is TRBV19 and J is TRBJ2-7, with 9 bases lining up with TRBD2. Trimming cost V 3 bases and J 4 bases; bases outside gene matches: 7. Germline-derived CDR1 and CDR2 are LNHDA and SQIVND (reference sequence). CDR3 length equals 15 residues. The CDR3 reads CASSIRGGRGYEQYF. The CDR3 DNA reads TGTGCCAGTAGTATTCGAGGCGGGAGGGGTTACGAGCAGTACTTC.

The chain couples TRBV5-4 to TRBJ2-5; TRBD2 agrees at 11 bases. The J call is uncertain, as TRBJ2-7 better fits the DNA end. CDR1 and CDR2 from the germline V gene are SGHNT and YYREEE (reference sequence). There are 16 residues in the CDR3. CDR3 protein: CASSLGLAGSIYEQYF. The CDR3, as DNA: TGTGCCAGCAGCTTGGGACTAGCGGGGTCGATCTACGAGCAGTACTTC.

The rearrangement joins TRBV6-1 to TRBJ2-5, with 8 positions matching TRBD2. After removal of 7 bases from V and 0 bases from J, the junction contained 4 bases not matched to a gene. CDR3 length: 14 residues. Germline lookup yields CDR1 MNHNS and CDR2 SASEGT. The CDR3 spells CASILAVYQETQYF. The CDR3 bases are TGTGCCAGCATACTAGCGGTTTACCAAGAGACCCAGTACTTC.

This chain links TRBV5-6 with TRBJ1-5; D gene ambiguous. This CDR3 has 12 residues. From germline, CDR1 is SGHDT and CDR2 YYEEEE. V lost 1 base to trimming and J lost 11 bases, with 10 bases between them. The CDR3 spells CASSLSGRAQHF. CDR3 bases: TGTGCCAGCAGCTTGTCGGGTCGGGCCCAGCATTTT.

The chain links TRBV28 to TRBJ1-1; TRBD1 aligns across 8 bases. From germline, CDR1 is MDHEN and CDR2 SYDVKM. The CDR3 has 14 amino acids. Trimming took 6 bases from V and 7 from J; bases not matched to a gene: 10. CDR3 region: CASSRDRPRVEAFF. The CDR3 DNA reads TGTGCCAGCAGCCGGGACAGGCCGAGGGTTGAAGCTTTCTTT.

The chain combines TRBV28 with TRBJ1-1, with 9 bases matching TRBD1. Germline trimming cut 2 bases from V and 1 base from J; bases unmatched to any gene: 5. Germline V gene lookup returns CDR1 MDHEN and CDR2 SYDVKM. This CDR3 spans 16 amino acids. The DNA for the CDR3 is TGTGCCAGCAGTTTACGAACAGGGGGCCGGAACACTGAAGCTTTCTTT. Translation: CASSLRTGGRNTEAFF.

V usage is TRBV18 and J usage is TRBJ2-1; perhaps TRBD2 as D (5 bases). The V end was cut by 0 bases, the J end by 5 bases, with 5 bases between. Germline values: CDR1 KGHSH, CDR2 LQKENI. The CDR3 consists of 13 residues. CDR3 region: CASSPPGDNEQFF. The CDR3 DNA is TGTGCCAGCTCACCACCCGGGGACAATGAGCAGTTCTTC.

The chain employs TRBV11-2 and TRBJ1-1, with 7 positions matching TRBD1. CDR1 and CDR2 from the germline V gene are SGHAT and FQNNGV. V lost 2 bases, J lost 6 bases, and 6 bases stayed unmatched. This CDR3 has 14 residues. The CDR3 region has the DNA TGTGCCAGCAGCTTAAGGGGGCTTCCACCTGAAGCTTTCTTT. This codes for CASSLRGLPPEAFF. The entire variable domain, with the rest obtained from reference TRBV11-2 and TRBJ1-1, is as follows: EAGVAQSPRYKIIEKRQSVAFWCNPISGHATLYWYQQILGQGPKLLIQFQNNGVVDDSQLPKDRFSAERLKGVDSTLKIQPAKLEDSAVYLCASSLRGLPPEAFFGQGTRLTVV.

J is TRBJ1-5 and V is TRBV7-2; possible D gene TRBD1, 5 bases. The CDR3 has 15 residues. The germline V gene encodes CDR1 SGHTA and CDR2 FQGNSA. Trimming removed 2 bases at V and 5 bases at J, with 13 bases between. CDR3 residues: CASSLSQGPHQPQHF. The CDR3 DNA reads TGTGCCAGCAGCTTAAGCCAGGGCCCTCATCAGCCCCAGCATTTT. The full variable domain, completed using reference TRBV7-2 and TRBJ1-5, is GAGVSQSPSNKVTEKGKDVELRCDPISGHTALYWYRQSLGQGLEFLIYFQGNSAPDKSGLPSDRFSAERTGGSVSTLTIQRTQQEDSAVYLCASSLSQGPHQPQHFGDGTRLSIL.

The chain couples TRBV19 to TRBJ1-1; D gene unclear. Germline V lookup: CDR1 LNHDA, CDR2 SQIVND (reference sequence). The CDR3 is 16 residues long. V dropped 3 bases and J dropped 5 bases, with 19 bases sitting between them. In nucleotides, the CDR3 is TGTGCCAGTAGTATGTCATACACCCCGCCTAGGACTGAAGCTTTCTTT. This translates into CASSMSYTPPRTEAFF.

In this sample, this clone turned up a few times. This chain joins TRBV6-6 and TRBJ2-5, with D unclear. The J call may be wrong; the DNA end is better matched by TRBJ2-7. The CDR3 covers 10 residues. CDR1 MNHNY and CDR2 SVGAGI come from the germline V gene (reference sequence). Here the CDR3 reads CASVGVEQYF. CDR3 DNA: TGTGCCAGCGTCGGAGTCGAGCAGTACTTC.

The V call is TRBV7-9, the J call TRBJ1-1; possibly TRBD1 for D (6 bases). The CDR3 covers 17 residues. V lost 1 base and J lost 3, with 18 bases in between. The germline gives CDR1 SEHNR, CDR2 FQNEAQ (reference sequence). CDR3 sequence (DNA): TGTGCCAGCAGCTTAGGCTTTGGGGGGGCGCGGGACACTGAAGCTTTCTTT. Translated: CASSLGFGGARDTEAFF.

The chain carries TRBV27 and TRBJ2-2; D call uncertain. The CDR3 length is 12 residues. V lost 4 bases and J 7 bases, leaving 7 bases between the germline ends. Per germline, CDR1 MNHEY and CDR2 SMNVEV (reference sequence). CDR3 sequence (DNA): TGTGCCAGCAGTTCCCTAGGCGGGGAGCTGTTTTTT. Amino acids: CASSSLGGELFF.

The chain couples TRBV28 to TRBJ2-7, with D hard to call. V gave up 5 bases and J gave up 0 bases, with 14 bases separating them. Germline lookup yields CDR1 MDHEN and CDR2 SYDVKM. The CDR3 length is 15 residues. The CDR3 loop is CASSLTALLSYEQYF. In nucleotides, the CDR3 is TGTGCCAGCAGTCTAACAGCCCTCCTCTCCTACGAGCAGTACTTC.

This clone was found a few times. V gene TRBV7-2 combines with J gene TRBJ2-3; TRBD2 aligns across 11 bases. The CDR3 loop spans 16 amino acids. V lost 2 bases, J lost 3 bases, and 4 bases stayed unmatched. From germline, CDR1 is SGHTA and CDR2 FQGNSA. In DNA, the CDR3 is TGTGCCAGCAGCTTACTAGCGGGGGGATGGACAGATACGCAGTATTTT. Translating it yields CASSLLAGGWTDTQYF.

This chain links TRBV27 with TRBJ1-2; the D gene is possibly TRBD1 (6 bases). This CDR3 spans 14 amino acids. V was shortened by 6 bases and J by 6 bases, with 17 bases between the two germline ends. Germline-derived CDR1 and CDR2 are MNHEY and SMNVEV (reference sequence). As DNA, the CDR3 is TGTGCCAGCAGCAAAGGGGGGGGAAACGATGGCTACACCTTC. The encoded protein is CASSKGGGNDGYTF.

The CDR3 is CASSAYSAGGLSPLHF. In DNA form, the CDR3 reads TGTGCCAGCAGTGCCTATTCGGCCGGAGGCCTTTCACCCCTCCACTTT. The gene calls are TRBV6-1 and TRBJ1-6; D remains ambiguous. This CDR3 comprises 16 residues. Looked up from germline, CDR1 is MNHNS and CDR2 is SASEGT. The V gene lost 4 bases and the J gene lost 9 bases, with 19 bases spanning the gap.